What follows are 21 T cell receptor beta chains derived from one specimen sequenced in a study of memory CD4+ T cells and cytomegalovirus serostatus. Single viable CD3+CD4+CD8-CD45RO+ cells were sorted as the memory CD4+ T cells. The table came from immunoSEQ multiplex PCR; TCRdb's copy has only in-frame clones and leaves some out. The sample contains 50,000 to 65,000 clones, 75% to 85% of which appear only once. The sequenced sample consisted of memory CD4+ T cells from blood. These receptors were taken from an adult in good health and CMV-seronegative.

The chain carries TRBV11-2 and TRBJ1-1; D may be TRBD1 (6 bases). CDR3 length: 13 amino acids. Germline CDR1 reads SGHAT; CDR2 reads FQNNGV. Trimming took off 4 bases at V and 6 bases at J, with 12 bases between the two ends. CDR3 sequence: CASSSTGLAEAFF. In DNA form, the CDR3 reads TGTGCCAGCAGCTCAACAGGGCTCGCTGAAGCTTTCTTT. The variable domain in full, completed from reference TRBV11-2 and TRBJ1-1, reads EAGVAQSPRYKIIEKRQSVAFWCNPISGHATLYWYQQILGQGPKLLIQFQNNGVVDDSQLPKDRFSAERLKGVDSTLKIQPAKLEDSAVYLCASSSTGLAEAFFGQGTRLTVV.

This chain links TRBV7-8 with TRBJ2-7; 7 nucleotides match TRBD2. Trimming at V came to 1 base and at J to 6 bases, leaving 6 bases not matched to a gene. The germline gives CDR1 SGHVS, CDR2 FQNEAQ. This CDR3 is built from 14 residues. CDR3 coding DNA: TGTGCCAGCAGCTTAGGGACTGGGAGGGCCGAGCAGTACTTC. Translation gives CASSLGTGRAEQYF.

The chain couples TRBV5-5 to TRBJ1-6, with D uncertain. Germline assignment: CDR1 SGHKS and CDR2 YYEKEE (reference sequence). Between the trimmed V and J ends, which lost 4 bases and 7 bases, there was a span of 9 bases. The CDR3 is 13 amino acids. The CDR3 DNA reads as TGTGCCAGCAGCCTCCCCCCAAATTCACCCCTCCACTTT. Amino acids: CASSLPPNSPLHF.

The V gene is TRBV30, the J gene TRBJ2-6; the D gene is possibly TRBD2 (5 bases). This CDR3 comprises 15 residues. V was shortened by 4 bases and J by 2 bases, with 12 bases between the two germline ends. Germline V lookup: CDR1 GTSNPN, CDR2 SVGIG (reference sequence). The CDR3 loop is CAWTSGVAGANVLTF. DNA for the CDR3: TGTGCCTGGACCTCCGGGGTGGCTGGGGCCAACGTCCTGACTTTC.

The chain couples TRBV29-1 to TRBJ1-5, with D uncertain. V dropped 6 bases and J dropped 3 bases, with 15 bases sitting between them. CDR3 length: 14 amino acids. Germline loops: CDR1 SQVTM, CDR2 ANQGSEA. The CDR3 sequence is CSVVDGQINQPQHF. The CDR3, as DNA: TGCAGCGTAGTAGATGGGCAGATCAATCAGCCCCAGCATTTT. The variable domain in full, with the rest retrieved from reference TRBV29-1 and TRBJ1-5, is SAVISQKPSRDICQRGTSLTIQCQVDSQVTMMFWYRQQPGQSLTLIATANQGSEATYESGFVIDKFPISRPNLTFSTLTVSNMSPEDSSIYLCSVVDGQINQPQHFGDGTRLSIL.

This chain uses TRBV7-2 with TRBJ1-1; D call uncertain. The germline V gene has CDR1 SGHTA and CDR2 FQGNSA. This CDR3 contains 13 residues. The ends were cut back, 4 bases at V and 5 bases at J, with 11 bases in the middle. CDR3 DNA sequence: TGTGCCAGCAGCTACGGATATTCGACTGAAGCTTTCTTT. It encodes CASSYGYSTEAFF.

The chain joins TRBV13 to TRBJ2-1, with 9 bases aligning to TRBD1. Germline CDR1 is PRHDT and CDR2 is FYEKMQ (reference sequence). This CDR3 region has 16 residues. V lost 4 bases and J lost 3; bases outside the gene matches: 7. Here the CDR3 reads CASSSQGAQIYNEQFF. The CDR3 DNA reads TGTGCCAGCAGCTCACAGGGGGCGCAAATCTACAATGAGCAGTTCTTC.

In this sample, this clone turned up once. The chain is built from TRBV19 and TRBJ1-3; unclear D gene. V was clipped by 8 bases and J by 3 bases, with 14 bases between them. The CDR3 loop spans 14 amino acids. Germline values: CDR1 LNHDA, CDR2 SQIVND (reference sequence). DNA for the CDR3: TGTGCCAGTGCACCGGCACCGGGTGGAAACACCATATATTTT. It codes for CASAPAPGGNTIYF.

This clone was counted only a few times. This rearrangement joins TRBV2 to TRBJ1-3; D may be TRBD1 (5 bases). The CDR3 sequence is 14 residues long. Germline loops: CDR1 SNHLY, CDR2 FYNNEI. Trimming removed 4 bases from V and 3 bases from J, with 10 bases in between. CDR3 region: CASSVGGGGNTIYF. CDR3 DNA sequence: TGTGCCAGCAGTGTTGGGGGTGGTGGAAACACCATATATTTT.

The chain recombines TRBV11-1 with TRBJ2-7, with 12 bases aligning to TRBD1. The germline V gene encodes CDR1 SGHAT and CDR2 FQDESV (reference sequence). J was trimmed by 4 bases and V by 3 bases; bases with no gene match: 13. CDR3 length equals 18 residues. DNA for the CDR3: TGTGCCAGCAGCTTGGCCGGGACAGGGGGCTCTAGGAGTTACGAGCAGTACTTC. Encoded protein: CASSLAGTGGSRSYEQYF. The full variable domain, its missing parts supplied by reference TRBV11-1 and TRBJ2-7, is EAEVAQSPRYKITEKSQAVAFWCDPISGHATLYWYRQILGQGPELLVQFQDESVVDDSQLPKDRFSAERLKGVDSTLKIQPAELGDSAMYLCASSLAGTGGSRSYEQYFGPGTRLTVT.

The V and J genes are TRBV7-6 and TRBJ1-5, with 10 bases that match TRBD1. Germline values: CDR1 SGHVS, CDR2 FNYEAQ. Germline trimming cut 0 bases from V and 11 bases from J; bases unmatched to any gene: 4. CDR3 length: 14 amino acids. DNA of the CDR3: TGTGCCAGCAGCTTAGCCCTCGGACAGGGGGCCCAGCATTTT. Protein: CASSLALGQGAQHF. Full variable domain (rest looked up from reference TRBV7-6 and TRBJ1-5): GAGVSQSPRYKVTKRGQDVALRCDPISGHVSLYWYRQALGQGPEFLTYFNYEAQQDKSGLPNDRFSAERPEGSISTLTIQRTEQRDSAMYRCASSLALGQGAQHFGDGTRLSIL.

This clone appeared a few times. V gene TRBV28 combines with J gene TRBJ2-2, with 8 bases that match TRBD1. This CDR3 region has 14 residues. After removal of 7 bases from V and 5 bases from J, the junction contained 6 bases not matched to a gene. Germline CDR1 is MDHEN and CDR2 is SYDVKM. CDR3 DNA sequence: TGTGCCAGCAAGAGGCAGGGGGCGACCGGGGAGCTGTTTTTT. It encodes CASKRQGATGELFF. Using reference TRBV28 and TRBJ2-2 for the parts outside the CDR3, the full variable domain is DVKVTQSSRYLVKRTGEKVFLECVQDMDHENMFWYRQDPGLGLRLIYFSYDVKMKEKGDIPEGYSVSREKKERFSLILESASTNQTSMYLCASKRQGATGELFFGEGSRLTVL.

The chain links TRBV4-2 to TRBJ2-7; 8 nucleotides match TRBD2. V gave up 0 bases and J gave up 3 bases; unmatched junction bases: 7. The CDR3 contains 16 residues. CDR1 and CDR2 (germline): LGHNA, YNFKEQ. The CDR3 sequence is CASSQDGDSGDYEQYF. CDR3 coding DNA: TGTGCCAGCAGCCAAGATGGGGATAGCGGGGACTACGAGCAGTACTTC.

The chain joins TRBV19 to TRBJ1-5; D perhaps matches TRBD1 (6 bases). Germline V gives CDR1 LNHDA, CDR2 SQIVND (reference sequence). V was shortened by 3 bases and J by 0 bases, with 15 bases between the two germline ends. The length of the CDR3 is 17 residues. The CDR3 loop reads CASSILGARSSNQPQHF. The CDR3 DNA reads TGTGCCAGTAGTATTTTGGGGGCTCGAAGTAGCAATCAGCCCCAGCATTTT.

J is TRBJ2-5 and V is TRBV27; D may correspond to TRBD1 or TRBD2 (5 bases each). This CDR3 is 11 amino acids long. The germline gives CDR1 MNHEY, CDR2 SMNVEV (reference sequence). The V gene lost 6 bases and the J gene lost 7 bases, with 9 bases spanning the gap. In DNA form, the CDR3 reads TGTGCCAGCAGATCGAGGGGGACCCAGTACTTC. Its translation is CASRSRGTQYF.

This chain connects TRBV19 to TRBJ1-2; D is unresolved. The CDR3 totals 15 residues. V was trimmed by 0 bases and J by 10 bases, leaving 18 bases between them. CDR1 and CDR2 (germline): LNHDA, SQIVND (reference sequence). The CDR3: CASSIERQLDLDYTF. CDR3 bases: TGTGCCAGTAGTATAGAACGACAACTAGACTTAGACTACACCTTC.

The rearrangement joins TRBV11-2 to TRBJ1-1; the D is unclear. Per germline, CDR1 SGHAT and CDR2 FQNNGV. The CDR3 sequence is 16 residues long. Trimming took 8 bases from V and 3 from J, leaving 22 bases between them. CDR3 residues: CASFPLLGRGDTEAFF. The CDR3 DNA reads TGTGCCAGCTTTCCACTCCTCGGACGAGGTGACACTGAAGCTTTCTTT.

The V and J genes are TRBV5-4 and TRBJ2-2, with TRBD1 matching over 11 bases. Germline V gene sequence: CDR1 SGHNT, CDR2 YYREEE (reference sequence). Losses at the gene ends were 4 bases for V and 4 bases for J; bases not matched to a gene: 6. This CDR3 comprises 16 residues. The CDR3 DNA sequence: TGTGCCAGCAGCACGGGGGACAGGGGGTTCACCGGGGAGCTGTTTTTT. Translating it yields CASSTGDRGFTGELFF.

The J gene is TRBJ1-5, the V gene TRBV5-5; D is undetermined. CDR3 size: 16 residues. Germline loops: CDR1 SGHKS, CDR2 YYEKEE (reference sequence). The V end lost 0 bases, the J end lost 1 base, and 11 bases lay between the germline ends. The chain's CDR3 is CASSLEGGMSNQPQHF. The CDR3 DNA reads TGTGCCAGCAGCTTGGAAGGTGGCATGAGCAATCAGCCCCAGCATTTT.

J is TRBJ2-1 and V is TRBV14; TRBD2 matches 10 bases. V was clipped by 6 bases and J by 4 bases; unmatched bases: 9. In germline, CDR1 is SGHDN, CDR2 FVKESK. This CDR3 contains 16 residues. CDR3 residues: CASRSTLAGAYNEQFF. The DNA for the CDR3 is TGTGCCAGCAGGTCGACCCTAGCGGGGGCATACAATGAGCAGTTCTTC.

The CDR3 DNA reads as TGTGCCAGCAGTGGCGGGTCAGGGGGTAGCACAGATACGCAGTATTTT. Translation: CASSGGSGGSTDTQYF. The chain couples TRBV2 to TRBJ2-3; 7 bases agree with TRBD1. CDR1 is SNHLY and CDR2 is FYNNEI in the germline V gene. There are 16 residues in the CDR3. The ends lost 4 bases at V and 0 bases at J; junction bases unmatched: 7.